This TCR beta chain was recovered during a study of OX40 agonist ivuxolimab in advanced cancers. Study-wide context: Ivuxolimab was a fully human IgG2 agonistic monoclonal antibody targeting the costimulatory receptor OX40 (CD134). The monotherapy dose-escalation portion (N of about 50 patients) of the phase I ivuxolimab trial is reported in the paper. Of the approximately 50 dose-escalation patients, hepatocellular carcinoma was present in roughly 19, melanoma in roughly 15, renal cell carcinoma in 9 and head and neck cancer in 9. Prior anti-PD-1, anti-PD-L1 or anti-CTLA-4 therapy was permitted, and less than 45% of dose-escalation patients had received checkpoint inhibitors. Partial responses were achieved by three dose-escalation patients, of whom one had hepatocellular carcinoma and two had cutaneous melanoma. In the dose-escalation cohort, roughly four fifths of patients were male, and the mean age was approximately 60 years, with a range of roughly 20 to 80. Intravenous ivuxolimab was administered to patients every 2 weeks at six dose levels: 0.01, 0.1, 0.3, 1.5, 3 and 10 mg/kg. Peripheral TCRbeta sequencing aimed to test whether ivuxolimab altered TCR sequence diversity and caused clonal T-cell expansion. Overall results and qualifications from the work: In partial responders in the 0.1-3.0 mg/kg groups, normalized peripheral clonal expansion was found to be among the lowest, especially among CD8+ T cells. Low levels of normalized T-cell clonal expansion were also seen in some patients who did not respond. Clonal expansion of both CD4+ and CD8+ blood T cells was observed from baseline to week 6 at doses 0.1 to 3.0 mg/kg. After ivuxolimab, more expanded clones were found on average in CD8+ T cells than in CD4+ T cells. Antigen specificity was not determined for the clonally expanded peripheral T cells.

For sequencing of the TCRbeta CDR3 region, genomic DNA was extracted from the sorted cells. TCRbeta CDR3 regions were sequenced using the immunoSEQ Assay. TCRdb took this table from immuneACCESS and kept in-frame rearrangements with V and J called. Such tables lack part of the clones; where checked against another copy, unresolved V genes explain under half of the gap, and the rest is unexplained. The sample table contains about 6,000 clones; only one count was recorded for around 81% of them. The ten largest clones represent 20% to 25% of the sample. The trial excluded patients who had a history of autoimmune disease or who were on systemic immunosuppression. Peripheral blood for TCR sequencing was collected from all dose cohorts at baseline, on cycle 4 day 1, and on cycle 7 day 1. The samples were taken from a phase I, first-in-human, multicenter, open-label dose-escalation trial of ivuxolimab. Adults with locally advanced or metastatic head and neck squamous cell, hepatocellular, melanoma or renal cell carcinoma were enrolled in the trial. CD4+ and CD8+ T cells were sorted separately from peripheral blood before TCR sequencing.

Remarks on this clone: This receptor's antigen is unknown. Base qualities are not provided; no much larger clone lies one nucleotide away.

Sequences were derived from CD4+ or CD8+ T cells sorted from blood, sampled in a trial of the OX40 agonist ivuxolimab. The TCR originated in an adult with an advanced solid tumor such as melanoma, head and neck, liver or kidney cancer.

The base sequence is TGTGCCAGCAGCTTAAAACTAGTCAAGGATACGCAGTATTTT. Translation gives CASSLKLVKDTQYF. This chain is built from TRBV7-2 and TRBJ2-3, with TRBD2 perhaps the D gene, on 5 matching bases. From the cysteine through the phenylalanine, the CDR3 covers 14 amino acids. Only the CDR3 DNA stays, 42 bases, in frame from base 1. From the germline V gene, CDR1 is SGHTA and CDR2 is FQGNSA. Between the V and J ends, shortened by 2 bases and 6 bases respectively, the junction contains 12 bases.